These 3 T cell receptor beta chains originate from one sample sequenced in a study of blood T cells in healthy people across ages. A second about 7 to 12 cycle PCR used barcoded and J-beta primers. MiXCR, run by TCRdb on the 5' RACE reads, gives a single entry per CDR3 protein. Found here are under 2,000,000 distinct CDR3 sequences, approximately 50% of them singletons; the top ten hold 2.1%. Sequencing was done on a sample of blood. Receptors were obtained from a woman aged 40 to 50 in good health.

The table lists this clonotype with a few counts. The rearrangement uses TRBV29-1 and TRBJ2-7, with TRBD1 matching over 11 bases. Germline-derived CDR1 and CDR2 are SQVTM and ANQGSEA. V lost 3 bases and J lost 3; bases outside the gene matches: 1. The CDR3 loop spans 13 amino acids. The CDR3 here is CSVEGTGGYEQYF. The CDR3 region has the DNA TGCAGCGTTGAGGGGACAGGGGGCTACGAGCAGTACTTC.

In this sample, this clonotype turned up a few times. The V gene is TRBV10-1, the J gene TRBJ1-1; D is uncertain. CDR1 WNHNN and CDR2 SYGVQD come from the germline V gene (reference sequence). The CDR3 is made up of 14 amino acids. The ends were cut back, 4 bases at V and 4 bases at J, with 13 bases in the middle. CDR3 region: CASSGGEGGTEAFF. The DNA of the CDR3 is TGCGCCAGCAGTGGGGGAGAGGGAGGCACTGAAGCTTTCTTT.

This clonotype turned up a few times. This chain uses TRBV12-3 or TRBV12-4 with TRBJ2-5; D is unclear. The J call may be mistaken, given a closer DNA end match to TRBJ2-7. The CDR3 has 13 residues. The CDR3 coding sequence is TGTGCCAGCAGTCGGGCGAGGAGCCACGAGCAGTACTTC. It codes for CASSRARSHEQYF.